This TCR beta chain was sequenced in a study of shared clonotypes between healthy human individuals. The CDR3 consists of 15 residues. Germline assignment: CDR1 MGHRA and CDR2 YSYEKL. V lost 0 bases to trimming and J lost 2 bases, with 9 bases between them. Sequenced by immunoSEQ multiplex PCR; TCRdb stores in-frame clones only, minus some. The table records some 1.1 million clones, roughly 77% of them present only once. Sequenced input: memory CD4+ T cells from PBMCs. As to subset: CD45RA-negative fraction. This clonotype was obtained from a man between 18 and 35 years old in good health. Some clones in this sample may be carry-over from other donors' samples. The rearrangement links TRBV4-1 to TRBJ2-3; D call uncertain. The CDR3 loop is CASSQDRTNTDTQYF. The CDR3 coding sequence is TGCGCCAGCAGCCAAGATCGCACGAACACAGATACGCAGTATTTT.